This TCR beta chain was captured in a study of Graves' ophthalmopathy and Graves' hyperthyroidism. Ophthalmopathy was moderately-to-severely active, CAS at least 3, NOSPECS at least 4, lasting under 3 months. The authors diagnosed from clinical symptoms, serum thyroxine, TRAb, thyroid ultrasound and orbital computed tomography. Sampling around 10 ml of fresh peripheral blood provided the PBMCs. In the case of this clonotype: Its antigen is currently unknown.

From RNA, the CDR3 regions of TCR beta chains were amplified and sequenced. HTBI primers were employed in first-round RT-PCR, then a second-round multiplex PCR followed. TCRdb processed the multiplex PCR reads anew with MiXCR; each CDR3 protein has one entry. Of some 750,000 distinct CDR3 sequences in the sample, 35% to 50% are singletons; the top ten hold 44%. Germline CDR1 LNHNV, CDR2 YYDKDF (reference sequence). This CDR3 is 16 amino acids long. The J segment lost 2 bases and the V segment lost 1 base, leaving 4 bases of the junction unmatched. The study's findings and limits: Its predictions of ophthalmopathy progression gave the model over 70% sensitivity and about 78% specificity.

The sequenced sample consisted of peripheral blood. This receptor was identified in an adult man with Graves' ophthalmopathy. The chain recombines TRBV15 with TRBJ2-2, with TRBD1 identical over 7 bases. CDR3: CATSRGQGGNTGELFF. CDR3 bases: TGTGCCACCAGCAGAGGACAGGGTGGTAACACCGGGGAGCTGTTTTTT.